The source of this T cell receptor beta chain is a study of blood T cell repertoires in COVID-19. Study in general: The United States, Italy and Spain provided the acute and convalescent COVID-19 samples. T cells, B-cell-depleted T cells, or PBMCs provided the cDNA or gDNA that served as material.

Seattle's cohort entered during active infection and was followed longitudinally. CDR3 length: 14 amino acids. V lost 5 bases, J lost 2 bases, and 13 bases lay in between. CDR1 and CDR2 from the germline V gene are SGHRS and YFSETQ. Original data processing: Quantification of nucleated cells was approximated via reference gene primer amplification. Only in-frame clones appear in the TCRdb table, and some are missing; sequencing was by immunoSEQ multiplex PCR. The D gene and trimming were derived from the DNA, and the V and J assignments and clone size from that table. The table shows about 230,000 clones, with approximately 86% occurring only once.

Sequences were obtained from peripheral blood. The sequence came from a woman aged 25 to 45 with COVID-19, enrolled during active disease. This chain connects TRBV5-1 to TRBJ2-5; D is perhaps TRBD1 (6 bases). CDR3 loop: CASSFDRMQETQYF. The CDR3 bases are TGCGCCAGCAGTTTTGACAGGATGCAAGAGACCCAGTACTTC. Supplemented by reference TRBV5-1 and TRBJ2-5, the full variable domain reads KAGVTQTPRYLIKTRGQQVTLSCSPISGHRSVSWYQQTPGQGLQFLFEYFSETQRNKGNFPGRFSGRQFSNSRSEMNVSTLELGDSALYLCASSFDRMQETQYFGPGTRLLVL.